This TCR beta chain was sequenced in a study of cytomegalovirus exposure and HLA in healthy donors. Study-level findings and limits: In a later analysis, donors in an Asian-associated ancestry cluster reportedly had fewer N-insertions in productive TCRs than the cohort mean.

This CDR3 has 15 amino acids. Trimming took off 0 bases at V and 4 bases at J, with 12 bases between the two ends. Germline V CDR1 and CDR2: SGHNT, YYREEE (reference sequence). Both 60 Vbeta primers and 13 Jbeta primers went into the PCR. Sequencing was performed with immunoSEQ multiplex PCR; in TCRdb, only in-frame clones are kept and a portion is missing. The data hold about 35,000 clones, with more than 80% observed a single time. To note about this clone: The antigen is undetermined.

The V call is TRBV5-4, the J call TRBJ2-3, with D possibly TRBD2 on 6 matching bases. This clonotype was obtained from a male donor in good health and CMV-seronegative. The specimen was PBMCs. Here the CDR3 DNA reads TGTGCCAGCAGCTTGGGGAGGGGCGGGGCAGATACGCAGTATTTT. It translates to CASSLGRGGADTQYF.